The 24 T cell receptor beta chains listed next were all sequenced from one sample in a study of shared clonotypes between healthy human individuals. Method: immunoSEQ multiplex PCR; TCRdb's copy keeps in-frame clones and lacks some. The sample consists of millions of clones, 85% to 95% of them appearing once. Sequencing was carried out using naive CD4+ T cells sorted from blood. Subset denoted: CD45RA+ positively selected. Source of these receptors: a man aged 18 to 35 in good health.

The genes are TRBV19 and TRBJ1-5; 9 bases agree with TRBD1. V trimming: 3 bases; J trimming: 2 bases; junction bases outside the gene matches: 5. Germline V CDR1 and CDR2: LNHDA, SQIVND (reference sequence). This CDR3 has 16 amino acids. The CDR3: CASSMPRDRGNQPQHF. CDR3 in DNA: TGTGCCAGTAGTATGCCCAGGGACAGGGGCAATCAGCCCCAGCATTTT.

CDR3 bases: TGTGCCAGCAGTTACTCGACCGGGAGACAGACCCAGTACTTC. Translation gives CASSYSTGRQTQYF. The chain carries TRBV6-6 and TRBJ2-5; perhaps TRBD2 as D (6 bases). Germline CDR1 is MNHNY and CDR2 is SVGAGI (reference sequence). The CDR3 loop spans 14 amino acids. Trimming removed 0 bases at V and 6 bases at J, with 11 bases between.

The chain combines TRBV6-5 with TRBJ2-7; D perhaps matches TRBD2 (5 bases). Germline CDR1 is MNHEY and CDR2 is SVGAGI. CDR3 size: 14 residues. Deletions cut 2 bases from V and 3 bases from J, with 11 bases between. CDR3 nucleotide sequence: TGTGCCAGCAGTTACCGAGCGGTAAACTACGAGCAGTACTTC. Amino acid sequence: CASSYRAVNYEQYF.

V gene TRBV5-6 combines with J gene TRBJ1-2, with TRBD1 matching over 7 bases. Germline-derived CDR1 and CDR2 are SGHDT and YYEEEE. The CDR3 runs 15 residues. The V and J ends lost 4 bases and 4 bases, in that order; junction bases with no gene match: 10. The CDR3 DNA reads TGTGCCAGCAGCCTGTACGACAGGGTCTCCTATGGCTACACCTTC. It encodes CASSLYDRVSYGYTF.

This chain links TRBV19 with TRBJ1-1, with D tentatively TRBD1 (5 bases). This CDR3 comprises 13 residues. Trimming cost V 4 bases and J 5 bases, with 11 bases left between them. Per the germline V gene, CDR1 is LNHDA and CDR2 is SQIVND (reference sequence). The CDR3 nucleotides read TGTGCCAGTAGTACTCTTGGGGGAACTGAAGCTTTCTTT. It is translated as CASSTLGGTEAFF.

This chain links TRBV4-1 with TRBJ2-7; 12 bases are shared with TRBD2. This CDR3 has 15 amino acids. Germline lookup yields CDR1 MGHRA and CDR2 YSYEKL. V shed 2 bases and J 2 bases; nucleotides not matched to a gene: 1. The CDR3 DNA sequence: TGCGCCAGCAGCCAACTAGCGGGGGGGCCCTACGAGCAGTACTTC. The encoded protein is CASSQLAGGPYEQYF.

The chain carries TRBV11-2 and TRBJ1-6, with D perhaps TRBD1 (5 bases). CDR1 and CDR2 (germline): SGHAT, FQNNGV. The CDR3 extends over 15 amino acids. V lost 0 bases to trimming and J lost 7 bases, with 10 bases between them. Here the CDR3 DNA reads TGTGCCAGCAGCTTAGATAGGCAGGGCAATTCACCCCTCCACTTT. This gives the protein CASSLDRQGNSPLHF.

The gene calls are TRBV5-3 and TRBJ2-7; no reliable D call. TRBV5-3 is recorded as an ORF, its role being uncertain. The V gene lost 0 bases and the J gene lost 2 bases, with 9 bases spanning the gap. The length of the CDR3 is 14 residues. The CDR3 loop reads CARSLGGRTYEQYF. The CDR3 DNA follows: TGTGCCAGAAGCTTGGGGGGTAGGACCTACGAGCAGTACTTC.

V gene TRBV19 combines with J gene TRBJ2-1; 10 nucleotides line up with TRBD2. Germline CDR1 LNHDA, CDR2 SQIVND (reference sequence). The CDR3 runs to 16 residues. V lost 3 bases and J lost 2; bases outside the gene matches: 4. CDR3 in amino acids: CASSIRLAGAYNEQFF. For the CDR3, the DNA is TGTGCCAGTAGTATCCGGCTAGCGGGAGCCTACAATGAGCAGTTCTTC.

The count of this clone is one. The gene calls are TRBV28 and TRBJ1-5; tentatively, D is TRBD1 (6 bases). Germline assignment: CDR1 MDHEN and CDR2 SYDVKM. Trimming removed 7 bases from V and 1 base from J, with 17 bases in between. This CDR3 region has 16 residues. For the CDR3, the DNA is TGTGCCAGCACCGCCCTTACAGGGTCGAGCAATCAGCCCCAGCATTTT. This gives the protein CASTALTGSSNQPQHF.

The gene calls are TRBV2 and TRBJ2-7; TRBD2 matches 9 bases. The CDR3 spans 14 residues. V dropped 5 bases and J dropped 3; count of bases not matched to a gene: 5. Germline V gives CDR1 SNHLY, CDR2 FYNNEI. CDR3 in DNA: TGTGCCAGCAGTCGTAGCGGGAGCCGCTACGAGCAGTACTTC. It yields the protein CASSRSGSRYEQYF.

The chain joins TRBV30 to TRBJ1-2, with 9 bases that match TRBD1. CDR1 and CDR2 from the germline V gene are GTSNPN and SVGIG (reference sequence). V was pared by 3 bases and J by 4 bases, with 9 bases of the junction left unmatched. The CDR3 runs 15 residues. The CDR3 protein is CAWSATGTGTYGYTF. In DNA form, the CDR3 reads TGTGCCTGGAGCGCAACCGGGACAGGGACCTATGGCTACACCTTC.

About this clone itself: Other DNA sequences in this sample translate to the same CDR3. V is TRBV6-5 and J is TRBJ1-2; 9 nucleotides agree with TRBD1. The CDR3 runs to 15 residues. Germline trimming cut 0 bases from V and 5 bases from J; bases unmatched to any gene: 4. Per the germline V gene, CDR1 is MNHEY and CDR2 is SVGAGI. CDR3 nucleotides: TGTGCCAGCAGTTACTCGGGACAGGGAGTATATGGCTACACCTTC. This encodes CASSYSGQGVYGYTF.

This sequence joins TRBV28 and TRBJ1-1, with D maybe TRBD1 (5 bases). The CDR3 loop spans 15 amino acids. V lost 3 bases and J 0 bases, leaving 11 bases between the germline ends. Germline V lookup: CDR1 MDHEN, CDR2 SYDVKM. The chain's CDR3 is CASSFHDRMNTEAFF. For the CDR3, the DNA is TGTGCCAGCAGTTTCCATGACAGAATGAACACTGAAGCTTTCTTT.

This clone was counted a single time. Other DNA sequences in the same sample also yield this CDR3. The CDR3 DNA reads as TGTGCCAGCAGCGTAGGCTCCTATAATTCACCCCTCCACTTT. Amino acid sequence: CASSVGSYNSPLHF. The rearrangement joins TRBV9 to TRBJ1-6; D ambiguous. Trimming took off 0 bases at V and 0 bases at J, with 1 base between the two ends. Germline-derived CDR1 and CDR2 are SGDLS and YYNGEE. CDR3 length: 14 residues.

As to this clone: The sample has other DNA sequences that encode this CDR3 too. CDR3 amino acids: CASSYGDEQYF. In DNA, the CDR3 is TGTGCCAGCAGTTACGGAGACGAGCAGTACTTC. V is TRBV6-5 and J is TRBJ2-7; unclear D gene. Trimming took 2 bases from V and 5 from J, leaving 4 bases between them. CDR3 length: 11 amino acids. Germline values: CDR1 MNHEY, CDR2 SVGAGI.

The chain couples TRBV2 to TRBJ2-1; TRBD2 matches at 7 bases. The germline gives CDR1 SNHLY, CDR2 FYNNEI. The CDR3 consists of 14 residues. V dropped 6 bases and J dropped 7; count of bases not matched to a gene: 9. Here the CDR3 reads CASSLAWEGNEQFF. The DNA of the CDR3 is TGTGCCAGCAGCCTAGCCTGGGAGGGTAATGAGCAGTTCTTC.

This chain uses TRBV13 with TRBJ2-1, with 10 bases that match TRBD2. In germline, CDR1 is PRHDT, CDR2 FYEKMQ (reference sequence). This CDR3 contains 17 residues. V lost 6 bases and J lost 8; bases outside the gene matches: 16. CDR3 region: CASSYYAPSGSVDEQFF. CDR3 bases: TGTGCCAGCAGTTACTACGCTCCTAGCGGGAGTGTCGATGAGCAGTTCTTC.

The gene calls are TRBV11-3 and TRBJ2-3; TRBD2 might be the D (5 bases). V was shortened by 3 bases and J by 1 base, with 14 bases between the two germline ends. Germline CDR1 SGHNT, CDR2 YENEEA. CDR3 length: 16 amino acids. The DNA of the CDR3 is TGTGCCAGCAGCTTCGATGGAGGCGGAGGCACAGATACGCAGTATTTT. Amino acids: CASSFDGGGGTDTQYF.

CDR3 DNA: TGTGCCAGCAGGAGCCACGGGAGCAATCAGCCCCAGCATTTT. Protein sequence: CASRSHGSNQPQHF. This rearrangement joins TRBV27 to TRBJ1-5; D is unclear. Germline V gives CDR1 MNHEY, CDR2 SMNVEV (reference sequence). The V and J ends lost 6 bases and 1 base respectively, with 10 bases between them. CDR3 length: 14 amino acids.

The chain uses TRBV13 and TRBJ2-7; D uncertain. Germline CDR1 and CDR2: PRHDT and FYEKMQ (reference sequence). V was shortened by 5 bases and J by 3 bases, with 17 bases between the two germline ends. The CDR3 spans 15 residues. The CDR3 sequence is CASSPLQTQGYEQYF. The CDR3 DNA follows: TGTGCCAGCAGCCCCCTACAAACCCAAGGCTACGAGCAGTACTTC.

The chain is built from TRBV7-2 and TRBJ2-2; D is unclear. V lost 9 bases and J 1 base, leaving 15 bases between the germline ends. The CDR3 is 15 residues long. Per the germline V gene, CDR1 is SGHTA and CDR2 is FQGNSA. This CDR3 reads CASRSLTENTGELFF. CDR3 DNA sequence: TGTGCCAGTAGGTCTCTCACGGAGAACACCGGGGAGCTGTTTTTT.

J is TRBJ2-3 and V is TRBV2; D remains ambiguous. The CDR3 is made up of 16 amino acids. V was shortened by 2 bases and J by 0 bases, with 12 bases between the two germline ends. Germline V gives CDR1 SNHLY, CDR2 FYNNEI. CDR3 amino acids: CASSERPPLSTDTQYF. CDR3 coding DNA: TGTGCCAGCAGTGAACGACCGCCCCTTAGCACAGATACGCAGTATTTT.

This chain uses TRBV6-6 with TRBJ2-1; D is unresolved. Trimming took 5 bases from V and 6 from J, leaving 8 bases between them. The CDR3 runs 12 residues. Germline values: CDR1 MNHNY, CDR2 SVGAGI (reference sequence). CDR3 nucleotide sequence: TGTGCCAGCAGTCCGATCGGCAATGAGCAGTTCTTC. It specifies CASSPIGNEQFF.